These T cell receptor beta chains were read from a single sample in a study of blood T cells in healthy people across ages. TCRdb reprocessed the 5' RACE reads via MiXCR and lists one record per CDR3 protein. The table has 1.5 million to 2 million distinct CDR3 sequences, 28% seen once; the top ten hold roughly 8%. Sequences were obtained from blood. The receptors were sampled from a woman aged 25-40 years in good health. CDR3s include the opening cysteine and the closing phenylalanine or tryptophan. D genes are given only for firm matches. A row's size may be missing; if present it is once, few, many or a size class.

many	TRBV7-2	TRBJ2-1	.	CASSLAKGNEQFF	TGTGCCAGCAGCTTAGCGAAAGGCAATGAGCAGTTCTTC
few	TRBV5-1	TRBJ2-1	TRBD2	CASSYTRPGQTTGLACNEQFF	TGCGCCAGCAGCTATACCAGACCGGGGCAGACTACGGGACTAGCGTGCAATGAGCAGTTCTTC
.	TRBV24-1	TRBJ2-3	.	CATKRDSLCTDTQYF	TGTGCCACTAAACGGGACTCCCTCTGCACAGATACGCAGTATTTT
.	TRBV10-3	TRBJ1-4	TRBD1	CAIRNSQGNNEKLFF	TGTGCCATCAGGAATTCACAGGGGAATAATGAAAAACTGTTTTTT
many	TRBV20-1	TRBJ2-3	.	CSAIVFGEADTQYF	TGCAGTGCTATTGTATTTGGAGAGGCAGATACGCAGTATTTT
many	TRBV20-1	TRBJ2-3	TRBD2	CSASGRGRSADTQYF	TGCAGTGCCAGCGGTCGCGGGAGGTCGGCGGATACGCAGTATTTT
many	TRBV24-1	TRBJ2-7	TRBD1	CATSAGGQGISYEQYF	TGTGCCACCAGTGCCGGCGGACAGGGCATTTCCTACGAGCAGTACTTC
.	TRBV30	TRBJ2-7	TRBD2	CAWSPEGGADHEQYF	TGTGCCTGGAGTCCGGAGGGAGGGGCGGACCACGAGCAGTACTTC
.	TRBV5-1	TRBJ2-7	TRBD1	CASSHGTVQNYEQYF	TGCGCCAGCAGCCATGGGACAGTACAAAACTACGAGCAGTACTTC
.	TRBV6-6	TRBJ2-1	TRBD1	CASSWTGGPSYNEQFF	TGTGCCAGCAGTTGGACAGGGGGGCCCTCCTACAATGAGCAGTTCTTC
many	TRBV7-9	TRBJ2-7	TRBD2	CASRGTGGLYEQYF	TGTGCCAGCAGGGGCACGGGAGGCCTCTACGAGCAGTACTTC
few	TRBV7-2	TRBJ2-1	TRBD2	CASSLGGAGDGDEQFF	TGTGCCAGCAGCTTAGGAGGTGCGGGGGACGGCGATGAGCAGTTCTTC
many	TRBV20-1	TRBJ2-1	.	CSAGGGTSSYNEQFF	TGCAGTGCTGGGGGCGGGACGAGCTCCTACAATGAGCAGTTCTTC
many	TRBV4-2	TRBJ2-1	.	CASSRSWGASEQFF	TGTGCCAGCAGCCGATCCTGGGGGGCCAGCGAGCAGTTCTTC
few	TRBV4-3	TRBJ2-1	.	CASSQDVNTDEQFF	TGCGCCAGCAGCCAAGATGTCAACACAGATGAGCAGTTCTTC
many	TRBV10-3	TRBJ2-7	.	CAISPGLPRDEQYF	TGTGCCATCAGCCCGGGACTCCCGAGGGACGAGCAGTACTTC
many	TRBV12-3/TRBV12-4	TRBJ2-5	.	CASSIGLKETQYF	TGTGCCAGCAGTATCGGACTTAAAGAGACCCAGTACTTC
.	TRBV24-1	TRBJ2-5	TRBD2	CATSDATAAGIGETQYF	TGTGCCACCAGTGATGCGACGGCAGCGGGGATCGGGGAGACCCAGTACTTC
.	TRBV19	TRBJ1-2	TRBD1	CASSIALPGGGYGYTF	TGTGCCAGTAGTATAGCCCTCCCAGGGGGCGGCTATGGCTACACCTTC
.	TRBV7-2	TRBJ2-1	.	CASSLPSAYNEQFF	TGTGCCAGCAGCTTACCTAGCGCTTACAATGAGCAGTTCTTC
many	TRBV18	TRBJ2-7	.	CASSPEGSYEQYF	TGCGCCAGCAGCCCTGAGGGCAGTTACGAGCAGTACTTC
few	TRBV28	TRBJ2-1	.	CASRLDTRSYNEQFF	TGTGCCAGCAGACTCGACACCCGATCCTACAATGAGCAGTTCTTC
few	TRBV20-1	TRBJ1-1	.	CSARDFRTGTEAFF	TGCAGTGCTAGAGATTTCCGAACTGGCACTGAAGCTTTCTTT
.	TRBV18	TRBJ2-3	TRBD2	CASSAALAGDAQYF	TGTGCCAGCTCCGCCGCACTAGCGGGCGATGCGCAGTATTTT
.	TRBV6-5	TRBJ2-5	.	CASRTDYRTQETQYF	TGTGCCAGCAGGACGGACTATCGGACTCAAGAGACCCAGTACTTC